This paragraph covers one T cell receptor (beta chain) sequence. Its antigen target is currently unknown. No per-base quality is available; no much larger clone lies one base away. These data come from a study of cytomegalovirus exposure and HLA in healthy donors (dated 2017 in TCRdb). General notes on the study: In an earlier analysis of approximately 640 of the donors, 276 Gb of sequence data and 100 million or so unique TCR beta sequences from approximately 180 million T cells were reported. An early release covering more than 500 HLA-typed donors comprised approximately 300 gigabases of sequencing data and 85 million to 100 million unique TCR sequences. Of the roughly 400 genotyped donors, 65% to 90% fell in the genetic ancestry cluster associated with self-reported Caucasian donors. The aim of the study was to test whether cataloging public T cell receptors could identify signatures of past pathogen exposure. The T cell repertoires of several hundred subjects were profiled by immunosequencing and related to cytomegalovirus serostatus. Along with the approximately 600-subject first cohort, a separate validation cohort of around 120 different subjects was used. The study combined high-throughput TCR immunosequencing, statistical association of individual TCRs with disease status, and machine learning to predict cytomegalovirus infection status. A later analysis re-examined previously published TCR beta repertoires from more than 600 donors and added high-resolution HLA genotyping to investigate patterns of TCR occurrence. Rather than drawing on any new phenotypic data, the later analysis identified candidate immune exposures from TCR beta sequences and the way those sequences occurred across donors. An earlier analysis of approximately 630 of the donors applied high-throughput TCR beta sequencing to assess whether each TCR beta V gene segment acted as functional or pseudogenic. Donor age, sex, ethnicity and CMV serostatus were collected together with the repertoire data. Genome-wide SNP genotypes for about three fifths of the roughly 700 donors were used in a later genetic analysis, which treated that subset as a discovery cohort. All discovery cohort repertoires had been generated on a single sequencing platform. HLA typing covered class I and class II loci at four-digit resolution. The number of donors typed differed by locus, with 629-630 for A, B, C, DRB1 and DQB1, around 500 for DQA1, over 600 for DPA1, and approximately 470 for DPB1. A few DR-DQ haplotypes were treated as single units for association and clustering because of strong linkage in the cohort. Among over 350 genotyped donors of the cohort, an average of about 240,000 unique TCR beta nucleotide sequences were sequenced per donor, roughly 18% of them non-productive.

General findings and caveats noted by the study authors: According to the authors, the approach could potentially be generalized to other disease states and immunological phenotypes. Immune exposure information for the cohort was limited to CMV serostatus. Across donors, most TCR sequences were observed very rarely, whereas some public TCRs were present in many individuals. The 87-base-pair reads could not distinguish some IMGT-functional V segments, including TRBV6-2 and TRBV6-3, so those segments were excluded. An association between a missense DCLRE1C variant and V-gene and J-gene trimming of TCR beta chains was found in a later genetic analysis and replicated in an independent cohort. According to a later genetic analysis, donors in an Asian-associated ancestry cluster had fewer N-insertions in productive TCRs than the approximately 700-donor mean. Correlated functional status among segregating V segments might be attributable to linkage disequilibrium, but an unknown experimental factor could not be ruled out. A total of 164 TCR beta chains were listed by the study as associated with cytomegalovirus. A few of the identified cytomegalovirus-associated TCR beta chains were confirmed in vitro to be specific for cytomegalovirus antigens. A further reported finding was that TCR beta sequences accurately predicted the HLA-A and HLA-B alleles for most subjects in the first cohort. According to a later analysis, TCR association rates differed among HLA loci, with DRB1 alleles showing the most associated TCRs and HLA-C alleles showing the fewest. Presence/absence analyses assumed roughly uniform sequencing depth across donors, an assumption that may not hold. The classifier was reported to diagnose cytomegalovirus status with high specificity and sensitivity in both the original cohort and the validation cohort. Strong co-occurrence of HLA alleles, especially DR and DQ, made assigning TCR associations to individual alleles difficult. In a later analysis, most CMV-associated TCR beta chains were found to appear HLA-restricted, with HLA associations seemingly driven largely by CMV exposure. In a later analysis, HLA-associated TCR beta chains showed more clonal expansion and lower generation probabilities than non-associated chains that were equally common. Several of the top co-occurrence clusters appeared to be linked to parvovirus B19, influenza, CMV and Epstein-Barr virus, according to a later analysis. This cohort had only TCR beta chains sequenced, and the lack of alpha or paired-chain data limited which features could be detected. The earlier analysis of fewer than 750 of the donors excluded approximately 17 rarely observed V segments, including chromosome 9 orphons, because counts were too low. A cluster of highly shared sequence variants was judged likely to be a technical artifact of the sequencing pipeline. In an earlier analysis of approximately 600 of the donors, most TCR beta V segments were observed in productive rearrangements about 87% or about 30% of the time, broadly matching IMGT annotations. HLA typing was unavailable for some donors at each locus, so association tests used only the typed subset. In a later analysis, around 15,000 TCR beta sequences were associated with specific HLA alleles at a false discovery rate of 0.05.

The method behind the library was the immunoSEQ multiplex PCR assay. For the multiplex PCR, a mixture combining 60 forward primers for TCR Vbeta segments and 13 reverse primers for TCR Jbeta segments was used. A multiplex PCR assay on genomic DNA amplified the CDR3 region of rearranged TCR beta genes. The amplified TCR beta libraries were sequenced on the Illumina HiSeq System as 87-base-pair reads. The source study handled its data this way. In a later analysis, tens of millions of unique TCR beta chains were counted across the 500 to 850 repertoires, and around 10 million of these chains were shared by at least two donors. A nearest-neighbor algorithm error-corrected the raw reads and collapsed the reads into unique sequences, merging closely related sequences to remove PCR and sequencing errors. V, D and J gene segments were assigned by aligning CDR3 sequences to IMGT reference sequences. For a sequence to be retained, a match of at least six nucleotides to both a V gene segment and a J gene segment was required. Rearrangements were classified as productive when the CDR3 lacked stop codons and remained in frame with V and J, and all other rearrangements were classified as non-productive. Following IMGT convention, CDR3 was defined as the stretch from the second conserved V-encoded cysteine up to the conserved J-encoded phenylalanine. In an earlier analysis of roughly 610 of the donors, sequences lacking an unambiguous match to a single V gene segment were excluded. In an earlier analysis of 500 to 750 of the donors, V segments were called functional above 56.7% productive rearrangements and were called segregating when the between-donor standard deviation exceeded 5%. A statistical classification framework was developed to diagnose cytomegalovirus status using the catalog of TCR beta chain sequences. In a later analysis, V and J genes were assigned by comparing TCR nucleotide sequences against IMGT/GENE-DB human TR gene sequences. Using the TCRdist pipeline, a later analysis assigned CDR3 sequences along with most-parsimonious VDJ recombination scenarios. In a later analysis, each TCR beta chain was defined by its CDR3 amino acid sequence together with its V-gene family, and reads without a unique V-gene family were excluded. A later analysis removed 500 to 650 highly shared, low-generation-probability nucleotide sequences to deal with suspected cross-contamination and a sequencing artifact. For each public chain, a later analysis derived a clonal expansion index from normalized ranks of inferred template counts within each repertoire. In a later analysis, generation probabilities were computed using a VDJ recombination model fitted to out-of-frame rearrangements, and the results were checked against IGoR. A later analysis scored TCR-TCR, TCR-HLA and TCR-CMV co-occurrence with hypergeometric tests, applying a repertoire-size bias correction to TCR pairs. A later analysis estimated false discovery rates by permuting HLA or CMV assignments 20 times. A later analysis grouped co-occurring TCRs with DBSCAN, adding TCRdist sequence similarity when clustering within HLA-allele-positive subsets. Repertoires with fewer than 30,000 or more than 120,000 public chains, plus five repertoires with anomalous nucleotide sharing, were excluded from co-occurrence clustering. TCRdb carries this immuneACCESS record with in-frame sequences only. Its versions omit some clonotypes, under half of them owing to an unresolved V gene in the studies checked, with the rest unexplained. V, J and clone size derive from that table, while D and trimming were established from the DNA sequence. Recorded for this sample are about 200,000 clones; around 74% of them occurred a single time. The ten largest clones capture approximately 1.5% of the sample.

The cohort was made up of roughly 670 healthy bone marrow donors. All cohort members were sampled while nominally healthy, although unrecorded immune exposures were likely present. The donor was CMV seropositive and belonged to the group of some 290 seropositive cohort members. Each donor provided a peripheral blood sample, and peripheral blood mononuclear cells were used for TCR beta sequencing. The Qiagen DNeasy Blood Extraction Kit was used to extract genomic DNA from the blood cell samples. The junction shows trimming of 2 bases on V and 10 bases on J, and the gene matches do not reach 4 bases of it. The CDR3 runs 12 residues from the cysteine to the phenylalanine. Of all the DNA, just the CDR3 is kept, 36 bases in frame from base 1. Sequences LNHDA (CDR1) and SQIVND (CDR2) are obtained from the germline V gene (reference sequence).

The origin of this receptor is a girl aged 5 to 17 in good health and CMV-seropositive. The sequence is built from TRBV19 and TRBJ1-1; 7 central bases correspond to TRBD1. Sequencing was performed on PBMCs. The CDR3 sequence is CASSIQGVGAFF. Read as DNA, the sequence is TGTGCCAGTAGTATACAGGGGGTTGGAGCTTTCTTT.